These 8 T cell receptor beta chains were sequenced from one sample in a study of CD8 T cells in ankylosing spondylitis. TCRdb passed the 5' RACE reads through MiXCR, listing each CDR3 protein once. This table holds some 130,000 distinct CDR3 sequences, around 6.6% found once. Sequencing was performed on blood, either unsorted or a sorted T cell fraction (not recorded which). The receptors were gathered from a female donor with ankylosing spondylitis or in good health (not recorded which).

This clonotype was counted ten times or more. V gene TRBV20-1 combines with J gene TRBJ2-3; 11 positions agree with TRBD2. Looked up from germline, CDR1 is DFQATT and CDR2 is SNEGSKA (reference sequence). The trim removed 0 bases at V and 4 bases at J, leaving 9 bases unmatched. The CDR3 is 17 residues long. CDR3 DNA sequence: TGCAGTGCTAGAGATCATTTAGCGGGGGGGCCCCCAGATACGCAGTATTTT. This translates into CSARDHLAGGPPDTQYF.

The V call is TRBV5-1, the J call TRBJ1-4, with 7 bases fitting TRBD1. CDR1 and CDR2 (germline): SGHRS, YFSETQ. The V gene end was trimmed by 0 bases and the J gene end by 7 bases; junction bases not matched to a gene: 3. CDR3 length: 14 residues. This CDR3 is CASSLGTGGEKLFF. The DNA of the CDR3 is TGCGCCAGCAGCTTGGGGACAGGAGGTGAAAAACTGTTTTTT.

This clonotype has ten or more counts. The V gene is TRBV6-1, the J gene TRBJ2-2; unclear D gene. The ends were cut back, 2 bases at V and 1 base at J, with 8 bases in the middle. The germline CDR1 and CDR2 sequences are MNHNS and SASEGT. The CDR3 runs 15 residues. CDR3 protein: CASSESAGNTGELFF. The CDR3 bases are TGTGCCAGCAGTGAATCCGCAGGGAACACCGGGGAGCTGTTTTTT.

This clonotype was found many times. The chain recombines TRBV5-1 with TRBJ1-1; D is ambiguous. Deletions cut 3 bases from V and 2 bases from J, with 14 bases between. The CDR3 runs to 15 residues. Germline values: CDR1 SGHRS, CDR2 YFSETQ. The CDR3 sequence: CASSSDPEINTEAFF. CDR3 coding DNA: TGCGCCAGCAGCTCTGATCCAGAGATTAACACTGAAGCTTTCTTT.

DNA for the CDR3: TGCAGTGCTAGAGGGGCGGGGGAGTGGGAGACCCAGTACTTC. Its translation: CSARGAGEWETQYF. The V call is TRBV20-1, the J call TRBJ2-5; TRBD2 aligns across 7 bases. Germline V CDR1 and CDR2: DFQATT, SNEGSKA (reference sequence). This CDR3 has 14 residues. Germline trimming cut 1 base from V and 5 bases from J; bases unmatched to any gene: 7.

This clonotype was observed at least ten times. This sequence joins TRBV3-1 and TRBJ1-3; no definite D call. Germline V lookup: CDR1 LGHDT, CDR2 YNNKEL (reference sequence). The CDR3 spans 14 residues. V gave up 6 bases and J gave up 2 bases, with 11 bases separating them. The CDR3 coding sequence is TGTGCCAGCAGAGGGAAAGGGACTGGAAACACCATATATTTT. Its protein is CASRGKGTGNTIYF.

This clonotype occurred many times. V gene TRBV5-5 combines with J gene TRBJ1-4; D not resolved. Germline V CDR1 and CDR2: SGHKS, YYEKEE (reference sequence). The CDR3 contains 14 residues. Trimming removed 4 bases at V and 8 bases at J, with 15 bases between. CDR3 bases: TGTGCCAGCAGCCTACAGTTATCCTCAGAAAAACTGTTTTTT. Translated: CASSLQLSSEKLFF.

This clonotype was seen ten or more times. V usage is TRBV3-1 and J usage is TRBJ1-5; a weak D match, TRBD1 (5 bases). V shed 4 bases and J shed 3 bases, with 13 bases lying between them. The CDR3 runs to 15 residues. Looked up from germline, CDR1 is LGHDT and CDR2 is YNNKEL (reference sequence). The CDR3 region has the DNA TGTGCCAGCAGCCCCATTGGGGGGATCAATCAGCCCCAGCATTTT. It encodes CASSPIGGINQPQHF.